These T cell receptor beta chains were read from a single sample in a study of beta chain features in type 1 diabetes. The table came from immunoSEQ multiplex PCR; TCRdb's copy has only in-frame clones and leaves some out. The sample has about 340,000 clones; approximately 8% are singletons. Input material: central memory CD4+ T cells from blood. These receptors originate from a woman under 30 in good health. Each CDR3 is given without its conserved first and last residue. Each record gives: D gene, V gene, CDR3 protein. The D gene is left open where the match is weak.

TRBD1,TRBV5-1,ASSLAGQGAVNEQF
TRBD2,TRBV5-4,ASSKRVSGSTDTQY
.,TRBV9,ASSRGYRVETQY
.,TRBV2,ASKSDVETQY
.,TRBV27,ASRMGGALRGEQF
TRBD2,TRBV10-3,AIGLNLAGGRGEQY
.,TRBV5-4,ASSLAKGRQETQY
.,TRBV14,ASSQVLGAGELF
TRBD2,TRBV7-2,ASRPNPAGGYNEQF
TRBD2,TRBV29-1,SASRSGFADTQY
.,TRBV28,ASSFGGYETYEQY
TRBD1,TRBV5-6,ASSLLGQSYEQY
.,TRBV18,ASSSTLGANYEQY
.,TRBV28,ASNSRGDEQY
TRBD2,TRBV28,ASSYSGRGPDTQY
.,TRBV7-2,ASSKGGHSTDTQY
TRBD1,TRBV5-5,ASSQEYRGSQPQH
TRBD2,TRBV5-1,ASTGASGRAGANVLT
TRBD2,TRBV5-1,ASSLTSETYEQY
TRBD1,TRBV7-2,ASREGATDTQY
.,TRBV28,ASSLSGQAKETQY
.,TRBV27,ASSRWGNTEAF
.,TRBV28,ASSPGHENIQY
.,TRBV5-1,ASSFGGYTDTQY
TRBD1,TRBV5-4,ASSLDDREETQY
.,TRBV4-3,ASSPRRQDGAEQY
TRBD1,TRBV7-2,ASSSIGTGGGETQY
.,TRBV2,ASTSGDQETQY
.,TRBV21-1,ASSRRVSQF
TRBD2,TRBV5-1,ASSLVAGSVDTQY
TRBD1,TRBV5-6,ASSGDREIQY
.,TRBV27,APTLHQGNEQY
TRBD2,TRBV14,ASSRSSGYNEQF
.,TRBV15,ATSRDWIRPGELF
.,TRBV11-2,ASSPDRSSYEQY
.,TRBV6-6,ASSYLDEYNEQF
TRBD1,TRBV28,ASSQRTGGLDTQY
.,TRBV15,ATSRDGPAYNEQF
.,TRBV4-2,ASSQDQKGAPNNEQF
TRBD2,TRBV7-2,ASSPRGGLAVYNEQF
.,TRBV7-8,ASSLRLIDRTPSTDTQY
TRBD1,TRBV7-2,ASSSRTGGRTGELF
.,TRBV5-6,ASSKGGPTSLVETQY
TRBD2,TRBV18,ASSPPSGYNEQF
.,TRBV6-1,ASRIYTGANVLT
TRBD1,TRBV15,ATNDPGQGKVEQF
.,TRBV6-5,ASSNRRGYT
.,TRBV13,ASSPTGDGYT
.,TRBV6-5,ASSTGQQPQY
.,TRBV10-3,AISLRDFNYGYT
TRBD1,TRBV6-5,ASSYKHRGYGYT
.,TRBV2,ASSERQNGELF
.,TRBV7-2,ASSLDPQVSSYEQY